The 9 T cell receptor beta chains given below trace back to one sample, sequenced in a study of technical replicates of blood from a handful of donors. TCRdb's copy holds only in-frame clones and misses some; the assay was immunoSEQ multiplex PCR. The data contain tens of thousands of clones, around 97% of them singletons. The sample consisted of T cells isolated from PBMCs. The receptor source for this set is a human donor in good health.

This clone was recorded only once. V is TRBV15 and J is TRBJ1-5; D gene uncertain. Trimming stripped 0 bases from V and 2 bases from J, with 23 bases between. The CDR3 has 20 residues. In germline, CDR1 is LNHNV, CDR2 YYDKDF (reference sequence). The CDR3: CATSRDPYSQSVSGNQPQHF. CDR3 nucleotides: TGTGCCACCAGCAGAGATCCCTACTCTCAAAGCGTCTCTGGCAATCAGCCCCAGCATTTT.

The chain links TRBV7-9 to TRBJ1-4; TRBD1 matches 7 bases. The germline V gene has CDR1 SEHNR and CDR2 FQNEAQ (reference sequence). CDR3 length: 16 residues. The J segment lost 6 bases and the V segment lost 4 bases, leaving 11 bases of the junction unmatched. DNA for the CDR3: TGTGCCAGCAGCTCTACCACGGGACAGCTATATGAAAAACTGTTTTTT. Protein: CASSSTTGQLYEKLFF. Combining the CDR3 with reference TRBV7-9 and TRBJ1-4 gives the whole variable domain DTGVSQNPRHKITKRGQNVTFRCDPISEHNRLYWYRQTLGQGPEFLTYFQNEAQLEKSRLLSDRFSAERPKGSFSTLEIQRTEQGDSAMYLCASSSTTGQLYEKLFFGSGTQLSVL.

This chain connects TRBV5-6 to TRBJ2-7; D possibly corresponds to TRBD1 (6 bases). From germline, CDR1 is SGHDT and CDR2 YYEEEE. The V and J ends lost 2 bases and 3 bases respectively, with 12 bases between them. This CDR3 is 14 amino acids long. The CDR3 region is CASSFQGHLYEQYF. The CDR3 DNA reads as TGTGCCAGCAGCTTTCAGGGACACCTCTACGAGCAGTACTTC.

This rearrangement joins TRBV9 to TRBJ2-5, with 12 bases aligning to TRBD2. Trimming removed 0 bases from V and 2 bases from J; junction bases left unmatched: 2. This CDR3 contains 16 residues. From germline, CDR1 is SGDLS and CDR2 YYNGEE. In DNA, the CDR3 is TGTGCCAGCAGCGTAGAGCTAGCGGGGGGGCAAGAGACCCAGTACTTC. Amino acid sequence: CASSVELAGGQETQYF. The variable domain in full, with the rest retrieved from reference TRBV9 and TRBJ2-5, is DSGVTQTPKHLITATGQRVTLRCSPRSGDLSVYWYQQSLDQGLQFLIQYYNGEERAKGNILERFSAQQFPDLHSELNLSSLELGDSALYFCASSVELAGGQETQYFGPGTRLLVL.

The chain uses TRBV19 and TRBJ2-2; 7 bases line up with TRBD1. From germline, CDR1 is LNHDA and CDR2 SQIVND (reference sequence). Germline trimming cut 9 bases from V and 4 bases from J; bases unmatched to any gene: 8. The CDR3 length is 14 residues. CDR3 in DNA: TGTGCCAGCGCGCAAACAGGGGTCACCGGGGAGCTGTTTTTT. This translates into CASAQTGVTGELFF.

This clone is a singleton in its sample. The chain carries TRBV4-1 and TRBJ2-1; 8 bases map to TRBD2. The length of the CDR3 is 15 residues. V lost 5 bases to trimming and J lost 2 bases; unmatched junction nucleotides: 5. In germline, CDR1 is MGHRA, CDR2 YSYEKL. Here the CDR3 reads CASSYSGVPYNEQFF. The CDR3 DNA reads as TGCGCCAGCAGCTATAGCGGGGTTCCCTACAATGAGCAGTTCTTC.

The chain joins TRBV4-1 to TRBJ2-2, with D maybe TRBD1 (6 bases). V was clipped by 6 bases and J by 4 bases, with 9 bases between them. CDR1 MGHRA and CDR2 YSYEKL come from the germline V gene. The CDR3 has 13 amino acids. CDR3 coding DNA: TGCGCCAGCAGTGAGGGGGTCACCGGGGAGCTGTTTTTT. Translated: CASSEGVTGELFF.

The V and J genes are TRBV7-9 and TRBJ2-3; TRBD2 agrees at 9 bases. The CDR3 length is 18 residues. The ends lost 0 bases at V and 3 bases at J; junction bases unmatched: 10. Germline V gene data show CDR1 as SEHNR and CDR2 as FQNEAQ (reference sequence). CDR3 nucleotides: TGTGCCAGCAGCTTAGCGAGAGGAGCGGGGGGTGTTACAGATACGCAGTATTTT. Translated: CASSLARGAGGVTDTQYF.

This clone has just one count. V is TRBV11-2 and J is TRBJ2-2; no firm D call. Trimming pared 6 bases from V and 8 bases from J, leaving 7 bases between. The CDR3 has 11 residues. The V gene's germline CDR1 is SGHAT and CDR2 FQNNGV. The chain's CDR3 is CASSNKGELFF. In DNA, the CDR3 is TGTGCCAGCAGTAACAAAGGGGAGCTGTTTTTT.